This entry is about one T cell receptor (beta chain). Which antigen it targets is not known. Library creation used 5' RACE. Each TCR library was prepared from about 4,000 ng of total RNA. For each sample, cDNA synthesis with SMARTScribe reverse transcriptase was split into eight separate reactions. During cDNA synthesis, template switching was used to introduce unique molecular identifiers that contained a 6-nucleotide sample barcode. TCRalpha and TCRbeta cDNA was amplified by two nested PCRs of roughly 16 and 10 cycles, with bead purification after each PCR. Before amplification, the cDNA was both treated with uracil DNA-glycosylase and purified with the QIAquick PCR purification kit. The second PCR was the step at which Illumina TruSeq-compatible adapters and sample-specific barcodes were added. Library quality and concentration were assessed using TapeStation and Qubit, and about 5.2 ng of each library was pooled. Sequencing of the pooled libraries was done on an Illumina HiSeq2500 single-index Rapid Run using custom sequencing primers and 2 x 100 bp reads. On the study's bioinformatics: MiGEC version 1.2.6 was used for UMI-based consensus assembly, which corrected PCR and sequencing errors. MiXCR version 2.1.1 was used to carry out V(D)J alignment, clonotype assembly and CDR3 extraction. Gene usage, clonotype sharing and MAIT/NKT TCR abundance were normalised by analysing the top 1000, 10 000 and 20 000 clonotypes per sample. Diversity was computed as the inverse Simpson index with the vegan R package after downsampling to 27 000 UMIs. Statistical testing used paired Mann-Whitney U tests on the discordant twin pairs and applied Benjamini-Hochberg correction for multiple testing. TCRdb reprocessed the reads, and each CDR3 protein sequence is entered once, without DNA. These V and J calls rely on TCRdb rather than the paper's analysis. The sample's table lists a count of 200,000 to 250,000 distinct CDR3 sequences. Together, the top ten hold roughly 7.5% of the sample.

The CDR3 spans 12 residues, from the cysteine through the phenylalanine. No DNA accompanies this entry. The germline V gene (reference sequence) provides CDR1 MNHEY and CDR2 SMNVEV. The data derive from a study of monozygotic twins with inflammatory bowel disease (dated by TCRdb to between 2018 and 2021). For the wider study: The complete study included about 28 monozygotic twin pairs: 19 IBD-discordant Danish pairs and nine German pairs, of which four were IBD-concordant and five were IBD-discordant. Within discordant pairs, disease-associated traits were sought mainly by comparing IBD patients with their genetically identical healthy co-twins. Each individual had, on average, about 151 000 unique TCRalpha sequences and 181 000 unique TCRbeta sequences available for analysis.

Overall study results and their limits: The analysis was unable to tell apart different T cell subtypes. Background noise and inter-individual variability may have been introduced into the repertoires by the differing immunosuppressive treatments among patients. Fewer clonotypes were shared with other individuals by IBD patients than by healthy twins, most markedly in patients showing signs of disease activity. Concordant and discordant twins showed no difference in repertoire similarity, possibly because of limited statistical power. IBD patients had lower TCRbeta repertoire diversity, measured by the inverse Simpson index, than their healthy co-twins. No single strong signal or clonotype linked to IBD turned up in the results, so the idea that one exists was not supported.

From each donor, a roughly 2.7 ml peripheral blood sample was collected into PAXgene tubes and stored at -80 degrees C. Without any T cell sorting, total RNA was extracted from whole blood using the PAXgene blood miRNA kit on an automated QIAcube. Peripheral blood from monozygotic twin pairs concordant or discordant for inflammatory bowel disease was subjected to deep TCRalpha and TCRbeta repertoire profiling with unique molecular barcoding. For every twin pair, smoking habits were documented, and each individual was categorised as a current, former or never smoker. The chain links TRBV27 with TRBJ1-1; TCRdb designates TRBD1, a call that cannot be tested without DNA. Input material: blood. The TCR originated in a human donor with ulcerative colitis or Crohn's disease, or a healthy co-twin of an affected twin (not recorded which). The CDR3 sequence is CASSGGGPEAFF.